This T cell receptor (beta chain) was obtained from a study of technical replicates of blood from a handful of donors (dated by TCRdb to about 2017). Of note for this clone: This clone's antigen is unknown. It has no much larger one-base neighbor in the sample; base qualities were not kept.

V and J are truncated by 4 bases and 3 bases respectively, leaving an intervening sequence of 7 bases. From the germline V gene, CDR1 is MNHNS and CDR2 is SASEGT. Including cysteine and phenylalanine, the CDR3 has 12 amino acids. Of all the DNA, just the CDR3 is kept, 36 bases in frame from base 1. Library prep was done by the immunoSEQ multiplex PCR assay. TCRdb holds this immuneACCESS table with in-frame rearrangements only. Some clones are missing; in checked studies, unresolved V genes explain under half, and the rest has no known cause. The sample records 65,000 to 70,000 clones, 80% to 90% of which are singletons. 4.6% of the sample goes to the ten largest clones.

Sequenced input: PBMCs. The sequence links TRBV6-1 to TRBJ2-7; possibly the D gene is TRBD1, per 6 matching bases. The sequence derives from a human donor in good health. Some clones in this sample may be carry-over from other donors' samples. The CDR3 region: CASSVRGYEQYF. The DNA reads TGTGCCAGCAGTGTCAGGGGCTACGAGCAGTACTTC.